Shown below are 29 T cell receptor beta chains from a single sample sequenced in a study of Graves' ophthalmopathy and Graves' hyperthyroidism. From RNA, the CDR3 regions of TCR beta chains were amplified and sequenced. Second-round multiplex PCR came after first-round RT-PCR with HTBI primers. TCRdb ran MiXCR on the multiplex PCR reads and lists one entry per CDR3 protein. The sample carries roughly 410,000 distinct CDR3 sequences, 15% to 19% recorded once. The sequenced sample was peripheral blood. The receptors stem from a woman between 18 and 30 years old with stable Graves' hyperthyroidism.

In its sample, this clonotype was seen many times. This chain joins TRBV6-1 and TRBJ2-4, with 14 bases matching TRBD2. The CDR3 has 18 amino acids. With 2 bases clipped from V and 4 bases from J, the junction kept 7 bases outside the gene matches. Germline assignment: CDR1 MNHNS and CDR2 SASEGT. CDR3 protein: CASSETGTSGGYKNIQYF. As DNA, the CDR3 is TGTGCCAGCAGTGAAACCGGGACTAGCGGGGGATATAAAAACATTCAGTACTTC.

This chain connects TRBV5-1 to TRBJ2-2, with D perhaps TRBD1 or TRBD2 (5 bases each). V lost 5 bases and J lost 2, with 19 bases in between. CDR1 is SGHRS, CDR2 YFSETQ, per germline. The CDR3 has 17 residues. The CDR3 DNA sequence: TGCGCCAGCAGTTTTAGGGACGATCCTCTTAACACCGGGGAGCTGTTTTTT. Translated, it gives CASSFRDDPLNTGELFF.

This clonotype has just a few counts. This CDR3 is missing its conserved last phenylalanine or tryptophan, likely due to a read error. The chain carries TRBV4-1 and TRBJ1-1; D is perhaps TRBD1 (6 bases). Germline CDR1 and CDR2: MGHRA and YSYEKL. V was clipped by 4 bases and J by 4 bases, with 19 bases between them. CDR3 length: 16 amino acids. As DNA, the CDR3 is TGCGCCAGCAGCCCCCAATCGGGGGCGGGGCTCACTGAAGCTTTCCTT. As protein: CASSPQSGAGLTEAFL.

This clonotype was recorded at least ten times. This chain joins TRBV5-1 and TRBJ2-7, with 7 bases identical to TRBD1. The CDR3 has 12 residues. Germline CDR1 SGHRS, CDR2 YFSETQ. The V and J ends lost 4 bases and 5 bases, in that order; junction bases with no gene match: 3. In DNA form, the CDR3 reads TGCGCCAGCAGCCAGACAGGGCACGAGCAGTACTTC. Translation: CASSQTGHEQYF. Filled out from reference TRBV5-1 and TRBJ2-7, the complete variable domain reads KAGVTQTPRYLIKTRGQQVTLSCSPISGHRSVSWYQQTPGQGLQFLFEYFSETQRNKGNFPGRFSGRQFSNSRSEMNVSTLELGDSALYLCASSQTGHEQYFGPGTRLTVT.

This clonotype was seen a few times. V usage is TRBV7-8 and J usage is TRBJ1-5; no reliable D call. Germline assignment: CDR1 SGHVS and CDR2 FQNEAQ. The CDR3 totals 13 residues. The V and J ends lost 2 bases and 5 bases respectively, with 7 bases between them. In DNA, the CDR3 is TGTGCCAGCAGCTTACCCCTGGATCAGCCCCAGCATTTT. This translates into CASSLPLDQPQHF.

This clonotype was counted many times. One end of the junction fails to match germline, which may point to a read error. This rearrangement joins TRBV11-2 to TRBJ1-6; D is unresolved. The germline V gene encodes CDR1 SGHAT and CDR2 FQNNGV. The CDR3 runs 12 residues. CDR3 in amino acids: CASSSNTSPPHF. In DNA, the CDR3 is TGTGCCAGCAGTTCAAATACTTCACCCCCCCACTTT.

In its sample, this clonotype was seen many times. V and J are TRBV6-5 and TRBJ1-3; D is undetermined. Trimming took 3 bases from V and 0 from J, leaving 12 bases between them. Germline-derived CDR1 and CDR2 are MNHEY and SVGAGI. This CDR3 is built from 16 residues. CDR3 DNA sequence: TGTGCCAGCAGTTATTATGGCCGGAGCTCTGGAAACACCATATATTTT. This gives the protein CASSYYGRSSGNTIYF.

The sample holds many counts of this clonotype. The chain recombines TRBV2 with TRBJ2-4; D is unresolved. This CDR3 contains 11 residues. Trimming took 8 bases from V and 4 from J, leaving 6 bases between them. Per germline, CDR1 SNHLY and CDR2 FYNNEI. CDR3 bases: TGTGCCAGCCTGCTGAAAAACATTCAGTACTTC. This gives the protein CASLLKNIQYF.

This clonotype appeared a few times. V is TRBV7-2 and J is TRBJ2-7, with TRBD2 matching over 9 bases. This CDR3 comprises 17 residues. The V gene's germline CDR1 is SGHTA and CDR2 FQGNSA. The V and J ends lost 0 bases and 3 bases, in that order; junction bases with no gene match: 9. The CDR3 sequence: CASSLATASGIYYEQYF. The CDR3 DNA is TGTGCCAGCAGCTTAGCAACGGCTAGCGGGATCTACTACGAGCAGTACTTC.

This clonotype occurred many times. The chain has TRBV5-1 and TRBJ1-1; tentative D call: TRBD1 (5 bases). From germline, CDR1 is SGHRS and CDR2 YFSETQ. The germline V and J ends were trimmed by 0 bases and 4 bases, with 13 bases remaining between them. The CDR3 loop spans 15 amino acids. CDR3 in DNA: TGCGCCAGCAGCTTGGAGGCAGGGAGCACCACTGAAGCTTTCTTT. Translation: CASSLEAGSTTEAFF.

This clonotype has a count of ten or more. The chain employs TRBV6-5 and TRBJ1-2; 11 bases line up with TRBD1. CDR1 MNHEY and CDR2 SVGAGI come from the germline V gene. The CDR3 is made up of 16 amino acids. With V trimmed by 2 bases and J by 1 base, 3 bases remained unmatched. CDR3 amino acids: CASSYRGTGGNYGYTF. DNA of the CDR3: TGTGCCAGCAGTTACCGGGGGACAGGGGGTAACTATGGCTACACCTTC.

The CDR3 reads CASSLPGQVKQYF. The CDR3 coding sequence is TGTGCCAGCAGCCTTCCGGGACAGGTCAAGCAGTACTTC. V gene TRBV3-1 combines with J gene TRBJ2-7; 8 bases align to TRBD1. The ends lost 4 bases at V and 8 bases at J; junction bases unmatched: 7. Looked up from germline, CDR1 is LGHDT and CDR2 is YNNKEL (reference sequence). CDR3 length: 13 amino acids.

This clonotype showed up just a few times. The chain recombines TRBV3-1 with TRBJ1-2; D not resolved. The length of the CDR3 is 13 residues. The V end lost 1 base, the J end lost 4 bases, and 7 bases lay between the germline ends. Germline V gives CDR1 LGHDT, CDR2 YNNKEL (reference sequence). For the CDR3, the DNA is TGTGCCAGCAGCCAAGTTGGGGTCTATGGCTACACCTTC. It is translated as CASSQVGVYGYTF.

This clonotype was counted many times. The V call is TRBV7-8, the J call TRBJ2-7; TRBD2 is a possible D gene (5 bases). The CDR3 consists of 17 residues. V lost 5 bases and J 2 bases, leaving 22 bases between the germline ends. CDR1 and CDR2 from the germline V gene are SGHVS and FQNEAQ. CDR3: CASSPLGGLPGPYEQYF. The CDR3 DNA is TGTGCCAGCAGCCCATTGGGTGGACTCCCCGGTCCCTACGAGCAGTACTTC.

This clonotype has at least ten counts. The chain has TRBV7-8 and TRBJ1-1; 10 bases line up with TRBD1. Germline V gene sequence: CDR1 SGHVS, CDR2 FQNEAQ. The V and J ends lost 1 base and 6 bases, in that order; junction bases with no gene match: 8. This CDR3 spans 16 amino acids. CDR3 residues: CASSLVPTGGVSEAFF. The DNA for the CDR3 is TGTGCCAGCAGCTTAGTCCCGACAGGGGGCGTTTCTGAAGCTTTCTTT.

This clonotype appeared a few times. The chain uses TRBV12-3 or TRBV12-4 and TRBJ1-5; no reliable D call. The CDR3 is 15 residues long. With 6 bases removed from V and 0 bases from J, the gap between germline ends came to 12 bases. The CDR3 loop reads CASSPSGISNQPQHF. The CDR3 nucleotides read TGTGCCAGCAGCCCCTCGGGAATTAGCAATCAGCCCCAGCATTTT.

The CDR3 region is CASSVGPENTEAFF. CDR3 DNA: TGTGCCAGCAGCGTGGGACCTGAGAACACTGAAGCTTTCTTT. The chain couples TRBV9 to TRBJ1-1; the D gene is possibly TRBD1 (5 bases). Trimming removed 2 bases from V and 1 base from J, with 9 bases in between. Germline CDR1 reads SGDLS; CDR2 reads YYNGEE. This CDR3 contains 14 residues.

This clonotype was observed at least ten times. The V gene is TRBV7-9, the J gene TRBJ2-4, with D unresolved. V was shortened by 4 bases and J by 4 bases, with 14 bases between the two germline ends. The V gene's germline CDR1 is SEHNR and CDR2 FQNEAQ (reference sequence). There are 15 residues in the CDR3. The CDR3 DNA sequence: TGTGCCAGCAGCTCGGAGAGGACCCGAAAAAACATTCAGTACTTC. As protein: CASSSERTRKNIQYF.

This clonotype was seen many times. This chain joins TRBV11-2 and TRBJ2-5; weak D call: TRBD2 (7 bases). The CDR3 has 16 amino acids. Per the germline V gene, CDR1 is SGHAT and CDR2 is FQNNGV. Trimming shortened V by 5 bases and J by 5 bases, and 21 bases separated the two germline ends. CDR3 amino acids: CASSLRMGGPGETQYF. DNA of the CDR3: TGTGCCAGCAGCCTCCGGATGGGGGGGCCCGGGGAGACCCAGTACTTC.

This clonotype was seen only a few times. The chain joins TRBV13 to TRBJ1-2; 11 positions match TRBD1. This CDR3 is 17 amino acids long. Per the germline V gene, CDR1 is PRHDT and CDR2 is FYEKMQ (reference sequence). V shed 5 bases, J shed 0 bases, and the junction held 8 bases outside the gene matches. The CDR3 bases are TGTGCCAGCAGCCTACGGGACAGGGGGAATTCTAACTATGGCTACACCTTC. Translation gives CASSLRDRGNSNYGYTF. The variable domain in full, with the rest retrieved from reference TRBV13 and TRBJ1-2, is AAGVIQSPRHLIKEKRETATLKCYPIPRHDTVYWYQQGPGQDPQFLISFYEKMQSDKGSIPDRFSAQQFSDYHSELNMSSLELGDSALYFCASSLRDRGNSNYGYTFGSGTRLTVV.

At least ten counts were recorded for this clonotype. The chain links TRBV4-1 to TRBJ2-7; D is possibly TRBD1 (6 bases). The V gene's germline CDR1 is MGHRA and CDR2 YSYEKL. The CDR3 has 16 residues. Trimming took off 1 base at V and 1 base at J, with 14 bases between the two ends. In nucleotides, the CDR3 is TGCGCCAGCAGCCAAGTAGGGGGACGGCCATCCTACGAGCAGTACTTC. Translated, it gives CASSQVGGRPSYEQYF.

This clonotype was observed many times. The chain is built from TRBV20-1 and TRBJ2-7, with 15 bases that match TRBD2. V gave up 4 bases and J gave up 6 bases; unmatched junction bases: 4. Germline V gene lookup returns CDR1 DFQATT and CDR2 SNEGSKA (reference sequence). The CDR3 sequence is 14 residues long. CDR3 DNA: TGCAGTGCTACCCCGGGACTAGCGGGGGGCGAGCAGTACTTC. Amino acids: CSATPGLAGGEQYF.

This clonotype was seen repeatedly, ten times or more. The rearrangement joins TRBV5-6 to TRBJ2-7; 9 bases line up with TRBD1. CDR3 length: 17 amino acids. Per the germline V gene, CDR1 is SGHDT and CDR2 is YYEEEE. Trimming removed 0 bases from V and 6 bases from J; junction bases left unmatched: 13. DNA for the CDR3: TGTGCCAGCAGCTTGGATGGGGGGTGGGACAGGGACCGCGAGCAGTACTTC. Residues: CASSLDGGWDRDREQYF.

The sample holds a few counts of this clonotype. The chain couples TRBV11-3 to TRBJ1-5; TRBD1 aligns across 12 bases. The J segment lost 0 bases and the V segment lost 1 base, leaving 13 bases of the junction unmatched. Per the germline V gene, CDR1 is SGHNT and CDR2 is YENEEA. The CDR3 consists of 21 residues. The CDR3 DNA reads TGTGCCAGCAGCTTAGGAACAAGGGGACAGGGGGCCTACTATAGCAATCAGCCCCAGCATTTT. Its translation is CASSLGTRGQGAYYSNQPQHF.

This chain connects TRBV5-1 to TRBJ1-1; D is possibly TRBD1 (5 bases). The CDR3 runs to 13 residues. The V gene lost 0 bases and the J gene lost 7 bases, with 10 bases spanning the gap. Per germline, CDR1 SGHRS and CDR2 YFSETQ. This CDR3 is CASSLGQPSEAFF. The CDR3 DNA reads as TGCGCCAGCAGCTTGGGACAGCCCAGTGAAGCTTTCTTT.

This chain connects TRBV19 to TRBJ1-2; D unclear. Germline values: CDR1 LNHDA, CDR2 SQIVND (reference sequence). Trimming left V 10 bases short and J 1 base short, with 22 bases between. The CDR3 has 16 amino acids. This CDR3 reads CATWKPSGRVNYGYTF. CDR3 coding DNA: TGTGCCACCTGGAAGCCTTCCGGACGGGTTAACTATGGCTACACCTTC.

This clonotype appeared many times. The chain's CDR3 is CASSSPRRGNRNQPQHF. The CDR3 DNA sequence: TGTGCCAGCAGCTCGCCTCGCAGGGGGAATCGCAATCAGCCCCAGCATTTT. J is TRBJ1-5 and V is TRBV7-8; 7 bases match TRBD1. The ends lost 4 bases at V and 2 bases at J; junction bases unmatched: 11. This CDR3 has 17 residues. Germline loops: CDR1 SGHVS, CDR2 FQNEAQ.

This clonotype was observed at least ten times. The chain recombines TRBV7-2 with TRBJ2-5; TRBD1 aligns across 7 bases. The CDR3 runs 14 residues. Looked up from germline, CDR1 is SGHTA and CDR2 is FQGNSA. V shed 1 base and J 4 bases; nucleotides not matched to a gene: 3. The CDR3: CASSLGQGPETQYF. DNA for the CDR3: TGTGCCAGCAGCTTAGGACAGGGTCCAGAGACCCAGTACTTC. The full variable domain, in which reference TRBV7-2 and TRBJ2-5 provide the parts outside the CDR3, is GAGVSQSPSNKVTEKGKDVELRCDPISGHTALYWYRQSLGQGLEFLIYFQGNSAPDKSGLPSDRFSAERTGGSVSTLTIQRTQQEDSAVYLCASSLGQGPETQYFGPGTRLLVL.

Many counts were recorded for this clonotype. This rearrangement joins TRBV15 to TRBJ1-2; D not resolved. Germline V gives CDR1 LNHNV, CDR2 YYDKDF (reference sequence). This CDR3 spans 13 amino acids. The germline V and J ends were trimmed by 0 bases and 8 bases, with 10 bases remaining between them. The CDR3 here is CATSRDTLQGYTF. DNA of the CDR3: TGTGCCACCAGCAGAGATACTCTTCAGGGCTACACCTTC.